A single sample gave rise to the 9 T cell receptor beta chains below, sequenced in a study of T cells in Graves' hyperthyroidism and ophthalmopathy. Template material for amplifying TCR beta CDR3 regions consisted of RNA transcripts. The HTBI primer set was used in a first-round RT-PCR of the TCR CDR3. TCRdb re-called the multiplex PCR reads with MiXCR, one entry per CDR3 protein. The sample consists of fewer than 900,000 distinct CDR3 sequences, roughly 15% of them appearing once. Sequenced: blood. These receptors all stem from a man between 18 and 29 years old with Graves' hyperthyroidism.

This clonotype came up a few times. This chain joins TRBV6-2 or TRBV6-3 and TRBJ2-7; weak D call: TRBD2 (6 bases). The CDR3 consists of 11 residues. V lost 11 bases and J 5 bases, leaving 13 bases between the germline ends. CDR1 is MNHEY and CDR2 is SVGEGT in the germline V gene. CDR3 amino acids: CAVTGDHEQYF. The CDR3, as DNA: TGTGCCGTTACGGGGGACCACGAGCAGTACTTC.

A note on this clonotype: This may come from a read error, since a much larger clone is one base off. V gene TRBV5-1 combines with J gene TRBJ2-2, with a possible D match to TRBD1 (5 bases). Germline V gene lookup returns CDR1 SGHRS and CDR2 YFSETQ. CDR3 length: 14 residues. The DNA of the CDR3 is TGCGCCGGCAGCCCCCAGGGTTACACCGGGGAGCTGTTTTTT. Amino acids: CAGSPQGYTGELFF.

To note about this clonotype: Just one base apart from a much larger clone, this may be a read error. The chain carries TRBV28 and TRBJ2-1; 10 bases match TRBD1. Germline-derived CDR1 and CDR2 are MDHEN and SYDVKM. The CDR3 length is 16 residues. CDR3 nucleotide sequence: TGTGCCAGCAGTTTACCGGGACAGGGGTCCTACAATGGGCAGTTCTTC. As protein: CASSLPGQGSYNGQFF.

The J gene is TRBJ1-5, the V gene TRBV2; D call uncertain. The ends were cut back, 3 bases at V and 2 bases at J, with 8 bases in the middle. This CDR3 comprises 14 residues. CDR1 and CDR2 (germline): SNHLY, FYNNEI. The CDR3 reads CASSDRRGNQPQHF. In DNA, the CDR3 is TGTGCCAGCAGTGACCGTCGAGGCAATCAGCCCCAGCATTTT.

In DNA form, the CDR3 reads TGTGCCAGCATCGAGGGTAAGAACACTGAAGCTTTCTTT. Translating gives CASIEGKNTEAFF. The chain employs TRBV2 and TRBJ1-1; D remains unclear. Trimming took 7 bases from V and 1 from J, leaving 10 bases between them. CDR1 and CDR2 (germline): SNHLY, FYNNEI. The CDR3 loop spans 13 amino acids.

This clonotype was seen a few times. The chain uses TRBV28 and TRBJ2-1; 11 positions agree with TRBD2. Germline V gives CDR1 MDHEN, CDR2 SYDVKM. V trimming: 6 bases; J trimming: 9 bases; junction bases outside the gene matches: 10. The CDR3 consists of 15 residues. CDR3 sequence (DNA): TGTGCCAGCAGGCCCGGTGCTAGCGGGAGGATTGAGCAGTTCTTC. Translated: CASRPGASGRIEQFF.

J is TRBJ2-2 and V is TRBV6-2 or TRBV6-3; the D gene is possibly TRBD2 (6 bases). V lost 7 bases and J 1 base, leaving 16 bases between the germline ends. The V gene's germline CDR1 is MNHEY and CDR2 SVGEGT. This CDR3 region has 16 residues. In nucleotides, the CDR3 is TGTGCCAGCACCCATCCGGGGGAGAAGAACACCGGGGAGCTGTTTTTT. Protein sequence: CASTHPGEKNTGELFF.

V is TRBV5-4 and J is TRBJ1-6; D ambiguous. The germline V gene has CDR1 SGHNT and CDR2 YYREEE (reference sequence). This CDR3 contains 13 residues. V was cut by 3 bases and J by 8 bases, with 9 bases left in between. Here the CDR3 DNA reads TGTGCCAGCAGCTCATCCGGGTATTCACCCCTCCACTTT. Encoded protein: CASSSSGYSPLHF.

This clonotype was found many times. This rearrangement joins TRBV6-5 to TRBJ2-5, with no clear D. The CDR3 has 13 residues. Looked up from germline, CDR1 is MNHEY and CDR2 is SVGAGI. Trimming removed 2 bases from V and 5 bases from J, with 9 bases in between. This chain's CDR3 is CASSYRLGETQYF. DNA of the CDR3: TGTGCCAGCAGTTACAGACTTGGGGAGACCCAGTACTTC.